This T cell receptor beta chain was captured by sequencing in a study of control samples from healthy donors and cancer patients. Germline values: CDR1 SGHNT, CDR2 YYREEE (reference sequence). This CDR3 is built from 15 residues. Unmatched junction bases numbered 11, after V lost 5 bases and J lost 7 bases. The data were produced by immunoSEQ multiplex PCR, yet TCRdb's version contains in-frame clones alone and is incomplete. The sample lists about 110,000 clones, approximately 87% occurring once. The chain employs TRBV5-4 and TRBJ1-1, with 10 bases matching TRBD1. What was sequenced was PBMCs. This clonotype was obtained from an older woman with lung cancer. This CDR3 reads CASSYAGQGLGEAFF. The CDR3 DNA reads TGTGCCAGCAGTTATGCGGGACAGGGGCTCGGTGAAGCTTTCTTT.